This TCR beta chain was captured in a study of cytomegalovirus exposure and HLA in healthy donors. The CDR3 is 13 residues long. V was shortened by 2 bases and J by 2 bases, with 6 bases between the two germline ends. The germline CDR1 and CDR2 sequences are LGHNA and YSLEER. Points from the study as a whole: A link between a missense DCLRE1C variant and TCR beta V- and J-gene trimming emerged from a later analysis. Upon later analysis, TCR association rates were observed to vary by HLA locus, being highest for DRB1 and lowest for HLA-C. For most TCR sequences rarity was the rule, although some public TCRs occurred in many donors. The CMV antigen specificity of a few CMV-associated chains was confirmed through in vitro analysis.

13 Jbeta primers and 60 Vbeta primers were used for the PCR. Some clones are missing from TCRdb's copy, which holds only in-frame ones; the method was immunoSEQ multiplex PCR. The profile shows over 150,000 clones, just under 80% of them singletons. As to this clone: Its cognate antigen is unknown.

This clonotype originated in a woman aged 50 to 60 in good health and CMV-seronegative. The V and J genes are TRBV4-3 and TRBJ2-5; no reliable D call. The sequenced sample was PBMCs. The CDR3 protein is CASSQRLQETQYF. In DNA, the CDR3 is TGCGCCAGCAGCCAAAGACTTCAAGAGACCCAGTACTTC.